This TCR beta chain comes out of a study of T-cell memory formation after mild COVID-19. Regarding the study as a whole: Clones contracting over day 15 to 85 were CD4/CD8 balanced, with later expanders leaning CD4+. Among clones peaking at day 37 in the second wave, SARS-CoV-2 specificity remained unconfirmed. Shrinking CD4+ clones were chiefly CM and EM; CD8+ ones were chiefly EMRA. The study detected some responding clones in pre-infection memory, suggesting cross-reactive memory joined.

The sample holds a few counts of this clonotype. What it binds is unknown. This CDR3 has 19 amino acids. Germline assignment: CDR1 WNHNN and CDR2 SYGVQD (reference sequence). V dropped 0 bases and J dropped 3 bases, with 23 bases sitting between them. MiXCR was run by TCRdb on the 5' RACE reads, yielding one entry per CDR3 protein. The repertoire holds roughly 400,000 distinct CDR3 sequences, with 16% as singletons. The V and J genes are TRBV10-1 and TRBJ2-5, with D possibly called TRBD1 or TRBD2 (6 bases each). The sample consisted of PBMCs or a T cell subset sorted from them (not recorded which). The TCR sequence derives from a man aged 18 to 29 who had mild COVID-19 (a few samples of this study predate the infection). Cell type and time point are not known. The CDR3 protein is CASSESTRLGGLEKETQYF. The CDR3 DNA sequence: TGCGCCAGCAGTGAGTCGACCCGCCTGGGGGGCCTCGAGAAAGAGACCCAGTACTTC.